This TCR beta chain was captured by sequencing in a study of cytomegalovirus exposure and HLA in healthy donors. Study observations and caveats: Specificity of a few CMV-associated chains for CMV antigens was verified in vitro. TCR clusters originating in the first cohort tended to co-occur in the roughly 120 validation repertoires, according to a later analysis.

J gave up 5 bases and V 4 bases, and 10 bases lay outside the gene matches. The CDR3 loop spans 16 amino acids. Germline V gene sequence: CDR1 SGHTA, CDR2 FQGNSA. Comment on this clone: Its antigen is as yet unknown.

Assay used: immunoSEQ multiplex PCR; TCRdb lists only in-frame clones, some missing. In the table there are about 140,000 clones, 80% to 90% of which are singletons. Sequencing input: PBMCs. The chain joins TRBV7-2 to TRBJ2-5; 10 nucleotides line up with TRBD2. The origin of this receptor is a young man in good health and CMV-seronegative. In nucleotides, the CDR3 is TGTGCCAGCAGCTCGCAGAGCGGGAGGGCCGGTGAGACCCAGTACTTC. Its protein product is CASSSQSGRAGETQYF.